Each of the 25 T cell receptor beta chains below was sequenced from the same sample in a study of blood T cell repertoires in COVID-19. TCRdb keeps only in-frame clones here, not all; method: immunoSEQ multiplex PCR. The repertoire holds approximately 76,000 clones, with around 85% as singletons. The sequenced sample was peripheral blood. Receptors were obtained from a man aged 25 to 45 with acute or convalescent COVID-19.

The V call is TRBV28, the J call TRBJ2-1; D not resolved. V dropped 2 bases and J dropped 7 bases, with 9 bases sitting between them. This CDR3 is built from 13 residues. Looked up from germline, CDR1 is MDHEN and CDR2 is SYDVKM. The CDR3: CASSLASVNEQFF. CDR3 bases: TGTGCCAGCAGTTTAGCCAGCGTGAATGAGCAGTTCTTC.

The rearrangement links TRBV28 to TRBJ1-1; TRBD1 is a possible D gene (6 bases). The germline CDR1 and CDR2 sequences are MDHEN and SYDVKM. V was shortened by 9 bases and J by 0 bases, with 20 bases between the two germline ends. The CDR3 sequence is 16 residues long. The CDR3 loop is CASTGLQRTMNTEAFF. The CDR3 DNA sequence: TGTGCCAGTACAGGGCTCCAACGTACCATGAACACTGAAGCTTTCTTT.

V gene TRBV5-4 combines with J gene TRBJ1-1; D is ambiguous. V was clipped by 6 bases and J by 1 base, with 13 bases between them. The CDR3 loop spans 14 amino acids. Germline V gene sequence: CDR1 SGHNT, CDR2 YYREEE (reference sequence). The CDR3 loop reads CASISQRGNTEAFF. The CDR3 DNA sequence: TGTGCCAGCATATCCCAACGGGGGAACACTGAAGCTTTCTTT.

V is TRBV18 and J is TRBJ1-5; no reliable D call. CDR3 length equals 13 residues. Trimming cost V 4 bases and J 8 bases, with 12 bases left between them. Germline V CDR1 and CDR2: KGHSH, LQKENI. Here the CDR3 reads CASSLLELEPQHF. The CDR3 DNA reads TGTGCCAGCTCACTCCTAGAGTTGGAGCCCCAGCATTTT.

The J gene is TRBJ1-1, the V gene TRBV30; TRBD1 is a possible D gene (5 bases). The CDR3 is made up of 13 amino acids. The V gene's germline CDR1 is GTSNPN and CDR2 SVGIG (reference sequence). V shed 0 bases and J shed 1 base, with 6 bases lying between them. The CDR3 sequence: CAWSVDRNTEAFF. As DNA, the CDR3 is TGTGCCTGGAGTGTTGACAGGAACACTGAAGCTTTCTTT.

The rearrangement joins TRBV30 to TRBJ2-2, with 8 positions matching TRBD2. Germline V gene data show CDR1 as GTSNPN and CDR2 as SVGIG (reference sequence). The CDR3 runs 15 residues. V trimming: 1 base; J trimming: 3 bases; junction bases outside the gene matches: 4. The CDR3 is CAWSGAGADTGELFF. The CDR3, as DNA: TGTGCCTGGAGTGGAGCGGGAGCGGACACCGGGGAGCTGTTTTTT.

The gene calls are TRBV24-1 and TRBJ2-7; 10 nucleotides line up with TRBD1. The trim removed 9 bases at V and 5 bases at J, leaving 6 bases unmatched. CDR1 is KGHDR, CDR2 SFDVKD, per germline. The CDR3 totals 13 residues. The CDR3: CATADRGIHEQYF. The CDR3 nucleotides are TGTGCCACCGCGGACAGGGGGATCCACGAGCAGTACTTC.

The chain carries TRBV18 and TRBJ1-1; 9 bases are a match to TRBD1. V gave up 3 bases and J gave up 1 base; unmatched junction bases: 12. This CDR3 spans 18 amino acids. Germline CDR1 and CDR2: KGHSH and LQKENI. CDR3 sequence: CASSPRTGQGLKNTEAFF. CDR3 coding DNA: TGTGCCAGCTCACCGCGCACCGGACAGGGGTTGAAGAACACTGAAGCTTTCTTT.

This clone has a single count. This chain uses TRBV28 with TRBJ1-1; D not certain. Germline V gene lookup returns CDR1 MDHEN and CDR2 SYDVKM. Trimming took 3 bases from V and 8 from J, leaving 10 bases between them. This CDR3 has 12 residues. CDR3 bases: TGTGCCAGCAGTTTCGCGCCATCAGAAGCTTTCTTT. It is translated as CASSFAPSEAFF.

The chain recombines TRBV10-1 with TRBJ2-1; TRBD2 matches at 10 bases. This CDR3 region has 14 residues. Per the germline V gene, CDR1 is WNHNN and CDR2 is SYGVQD (reference sequence). In DNA, the CDR3 is TGCGTCTTTTATACTAGCGGGACCCACAATGAGCAGTTCTTC. It specifies CVFYTSGTHNEQFF.

The J gene is TRBJ2-6, the V gene TRBV30; D is unresolved. The CDR3 extends over 12 amino acids. The germline V gene encodes CDR1 GTSNPN and CDR2 SVGIG (reference sequence). Deletions cut 4 bases from V and 2 bases from J, with 3 bases between. The CDR3 loop reads CAWTAGANVLTF. The DNA of the CDR3 is TGTGCCTGGACAGCTGGGGCCAACGTCCTGACTTTC.

J is TRBJ1-6 and V is TRBV7-8; 10 bases are shared with TRBD1. With 4 bases clipped from V and 6 bases from J, the junction kept 3 bases outside the gene matches. In germline, CDR1 is SGHVS, CDR2 FQNEAQ. CDR3 length: 15 amino acids. The CDR3: CASSSGQGSNSPLHF. The CDR3 DNA reads TGTGCCAGCAGCTCGGGACAGGGGTCTAATTCACCCCTCCACTTT.

V and J are TRBV7-8 and TRBJ1-1; D unresolved. V lost 2 bases and J lost 2, with 12 bases in between. Germline-derived CDR1 and CDR2 are SGHVS and FQNEAQ. The CDR3 loop spans 15 amino acids. The CDR3 DNA reads as TGTGCCAGCAGCTTAAACGCCGGCGGAAACACTGAAGCTTTCTTT. This translates into CASSLNAGGNTEAFF.

V is TRBV5-8 and J is TRBJ2-7; 8 bases fit TRBD2. From germline, CDR1 is SGHTS and CDR2 YDEGEE. With 3 bases clipped from V and 0 bases from J, the junction kept 8 bases outside the gene matches. The CDR3 runs to 16 residues. This chain's CDR3 is CASSWTSLSPSYEQYF. CDR3 nucleotides: TGTGCCAGCAGCTGGACTAGCCTTTCGCCCTCCTACGAGCAGTACTTC.

CDR3 amino acids: CASSYYRGQGGELFF. The CDR3 DNA is TGTGCCAGCAGCTACTACAGGGGGCAAGGCGGGGAGCTGTTTTTT. The chain has TRBV7-2 and TRBJ2-2, with 9 bases aligning to TRBD1. This CDR3 is built from 15 residues. Germline assignment: CDR1 SGHTA and CDR2 FQGNSA. The V gene end was trimmed by 4 bases and the J gene end by 7 bases; junction bases not matched to a gene: 7.

J is TRBJ2-7 and V is TRBV12-3 or TRBV12-4, with D uncertain. The CDR3 length is 11 residues. With 6 bases removed from V and 1 base from J, the gap between germline ends came to 4 bases. CDR3 sequence: CASRLSYEQYF. The CDR3 coding sequence is TGTGCCAGCAGACTATCCTACGAGCAGTACTTC.

The chain recombines TRBV5-1 with TRBJ2-7; D is uncertain. CDR1 is SGHRS, CDR2 YFSETQ, per germline. Trimming removed 0 bases from V and 0 bases from J, with 13 bases in between. This CDR3 contains 16 residues. CDR3 loop: CASSLAVDSSSYEQYF. In nucleotides, the CDR3 is TGCGCCAGCAGCTTGGCCGTCGACTCCAGCTCCTACGAGCAGTACTTC.

This chain connects TRBV15 to TRBJ2-7; TRBD2 agrees at 8 bases. The V gene's germline CDR1 is LNHNV and CDR2 YYDKDF (reference sequence). J lost 5 bases, V lost 0 bases, and 12 bases had no gene match. The CDR3 sequence is 17 residues long. The CDR3 DNA follows: TGTGCCACCAGCAGAGATCGTGGAAGCGGGAGTATGGACGAGCAGTACTTC. Its protein is CATSRDRGSGSMDEQYF.

The chain couples TRBV11-2 to TRBJ1-1; 8 bases map to TRBD1. J lost 2 bases, V lost 6 bases, and 8 bases had no gene match. Germline-derived CDR1 and CDR2 are SGHAT and FQNNGV. CDR3 size: 15 residues. DNA of the CDR3: TGTGCCAGCAGGGCCAAGGGACAGGTCAACACTGAAGCTTTCTTT. Its translation is CASRAKGQVNTEAFF.

The chain joins TRBV5-4 to TRBJ2-7; 8 bases align to TRBD2. In germline, CDR1 is SGHNT, CDR2 YYREEE (reference sequence). The CDR3 has 15 residues. Trimming removed 4 bases from V and 5 bases from J; junction bases left unmatched: 11. The CDR3 is CASSPAGTSRDEQYF. CDR3 DNA: TGTGCCAGCAGCCCCGCCGGGACTAGTCGGGACGAGCAGTACTTC.

The chain links TRBV6-5 to TRBJ1-5; D gene unclear. Germline V gives CDR1 MNHEY, CDR2 SVGAGI. CDR3 length: 14 amino acids. The V and J ends lost 8 bases and 1 base respectively, with 12 bases between them. CDR3 loop: CASYSRRSNQPQHF. CDR3 coding DNA: TGTGCCAGCTACAGCAGGAGGAGCAATCAGCCCCAGCATTTT.

J is TRBJ2-7 and V is TRBV5-1; 10 bases fit TRBD2. With V trimmed by 2 bases and J by 7 bases, 9 bases remained unmatched. The CDR3 runs 15 residues. Germline V gene lookup returns CDR1 SGHRS and CDR2 YFSETQ. The CDR3 DNA is TGCGCCAGCAGCTTAGGGCTAGCGGGAGTGGAAGAGCAGTACTTC. Translation gives CASSLGLAGVEEQYF.

V and J are TRBV7-9 and TRBJ2-7; 10 nucleotides align to TRBD1. Trimming cost V 4 bases and J 6 bases; bases outside gene matches: 6. Germline values: CDR1 SEHNR, CDR2 FQNEAQ (reference sequence). The CDR3 length is 14 residues. CDR3 in amino acids: CASSSRDRGFEQYF. The CDR3 DNA is TGTGCCAGCAGCTCCAGGGACAGGGGATTCGAGCAGTACTTC.

The chain recombines TRBV3-1 (or the pseudogene TRBV3-2) with TRBJ2-7, with D maybe TRBD2 (6 bases). The CDR3 loop spans 14 amino acids. V lost 3 bases and J 2 bases, leaving 11 bases between the germline ends. Germline V gives CDR1 LGHDT, CDR2 YNNKEL (reference sequence). The CDR3 reads CASSQRDSPYEQYF. CDR3 DNA sequence: TGTGCCAGCAGCCAGAGGGACTCGCCCTACGAGCAGTACTTC.

The V and J genes are TRBV7-7 and TRBJ2-2; 12 bases match TRBD2. Germline CDR1 reads SSHAT; CDR2 reads FNYEAQ (reference sequence). The CDR3 is made up of 17 amino acids. Trimming cost V 5 bases and J 6 bases; bases outside gene matches: 10. The CDR3 nucleotides are TGTGCCAGCAGCCTAACGACTAGCGGGAGTGCGGCCGGGGAGCTGTTTTTT. This codes for CASSLTTSGSAAGELFF.